This is a list of T cell receptor beta chains from one sample in a study of T cell changes during pregnancy in multiple sclerosis. The method was immunoSEQ multiplex PCR; TCRdb's version includes in-frame clones alone and lacks a portion of them. This sample has 65,000 to 85,000 clones; roughly 91% occur once, and the top ten carry roughly 0.29%. This specimen was CD4+ T cells from peripheral blood mononuclear cells, taken after pregnancy. The receptor set was obtained from a female donor with multiple sclerosis, enrolled in a pregnancy study. CDR3s include the opening cysteine and the closing phenylalanine or tryptophan. D genes are given only for firm matches. Only some rows state a clone size, as once, few, many or a class for expanded clones.

DNA,CDR3,size,V,D,J
TGCGCCAGCAGCTTGGGGCAGGGGGGTCATCAGCCCCAGCATTTT,CASSLGQGGHQPQHF,.,TRBV5-1,TRBD1,TRBJ1-5
TGTGCCAGCCCTGGGAGCCAAGAGACCCAGTACTTC,CASPGSQETQYF,.,TRBV27,.,TRBJ2-5
TGTGCCTGGAGTCGGACAGGCTCTGGAAACACCATATATTTT,CAWSRTGSGNTIYF,.,TRBV30,TRBD1,TRBJ1-3
TGTGCCTGGAGTGTACCGGACGGGAGAAACACCATATATTTT,CAWSVPDGRNTIYF,once,TRBV30,.,TRBJ1-3
TGTGCCAGCAGGAGACAGGGATATAACTATGGCTACACCTTC,CASRRQGYNYGYTF,.,TRBV6-5,TRBD1,TRBJ1-2
TGTGCCAGCAGCTTAGAAAGGACAGGAATATCGGAAAAACTGTTTTTT,CASSLERTGISEKLFF,.,TRBV7-9,TRBD1,TRBJ1-4
TGTGCCAGCAGCCCACCGGGGGGAGAGCAGTACTTC,CASSPPGGEQYF,.,TRBV11-3,TRBD2,TRBJ2-7
TGCAGCGTTGCCGGGAGCTCTGGAAACACCATATATTTT,CSVAGSSGNTIYF,.,TRBV29-1,.,TRBJ1-3
TGTGCCAGCACGCGATTACAGGGGGCTGAAGCTTTCTTT,CASTRLQGAEAFF,.,TRBV28,TRBD1,TRBJ1-1
TGTGCCAGCTCGACTCCGGCAACTAATGAAAAACTGTTTTTT,CASSTPATNEKLFF,.,TRBV28,.,TRBJ1-4
TGTGCCAGCAGGGACACCAATCAGCCCCAGCATTTT,CASRDTNQPQHF,.,TRBV28,.,TRBJ1-5
TGTGCCAGCTCACCACCGCAGGGGGCGAACACTGAAGCTTTCTTT,CASSPPQGANTEAFF,once,TRBV18,TRBD1,TRBJ1-1